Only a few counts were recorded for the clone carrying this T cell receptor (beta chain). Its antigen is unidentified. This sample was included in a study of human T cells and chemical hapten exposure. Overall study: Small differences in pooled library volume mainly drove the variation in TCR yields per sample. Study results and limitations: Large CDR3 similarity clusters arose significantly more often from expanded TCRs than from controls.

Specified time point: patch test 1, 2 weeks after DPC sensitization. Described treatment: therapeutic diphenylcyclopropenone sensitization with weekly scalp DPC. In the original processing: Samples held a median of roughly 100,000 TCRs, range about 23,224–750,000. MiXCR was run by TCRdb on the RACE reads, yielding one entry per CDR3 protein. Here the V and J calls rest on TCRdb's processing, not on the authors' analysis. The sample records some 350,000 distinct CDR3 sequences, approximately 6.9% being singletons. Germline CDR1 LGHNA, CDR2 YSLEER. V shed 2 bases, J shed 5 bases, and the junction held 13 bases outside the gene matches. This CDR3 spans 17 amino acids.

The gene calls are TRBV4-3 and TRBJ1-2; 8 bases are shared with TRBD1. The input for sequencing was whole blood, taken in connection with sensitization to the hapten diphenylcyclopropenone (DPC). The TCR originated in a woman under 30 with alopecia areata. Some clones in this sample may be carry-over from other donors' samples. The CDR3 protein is CASSQTEAGGGGYGYTF. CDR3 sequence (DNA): TGCGCCAGCAGCCAAACCGAGGCAGGGGGCGGGGGGTATGGCTACACCTTC.